This is a list of T cell receptor beta chains from one sample in a study of STAT5B mutations in CD4+ large granular lymphocyte leukemia. TCRdb's table, derived via immunoSEQ multiplex PCR, lists solely in-frame clones and lacks some. The sample lists under 40,000 clones, around three quarters occurring once. The specimen was CD4+ T cells from blood buffy coats. Receptor source: a human donor in good health. CDR3s include the opening cysteine and the closing phenylalanine or tryptophan. A D gene is named only where the DNA matches it firmly. Clone size, where shown, is once, few, many, or a class for clones that have expanded.

J gene: TRBJ2-1; V gene: TRBV27; clone size: once; D gene: TRBD2; CDR3 DNA: TGTGCCAGTCATCTAGCGGGAGTTGGCTCCTACAATGAGCAGTTCTTC; CDR3 protein: CASHLAGVGSYNEQFF
J gene: TRBJ1-1; V gene: TRBV19; clone size: -; D gene: -; CDR3 DNA: TGTGCCAGCAGACAGAGCTTGAACACTGAAGCTTTCTTT; CDR3 protein: CASRQSLNTEAFF
J gene: TRBJ2-6; V gene: TRBV4-3; clone size: -; D gene: -; CDR3 DNA: TGCGCCAGCAGCCAAGATCATAGGGACATGAGCTCTGGGGCCAACGTCCTGACTTTC; CDR3 protein: CASSQDHRDMSSGANVLTF
J gene: TRBJ2-4; V gene: TRBV7-9; clone size: -; D gene: -; CDR3 DNA: TGTGCCAGCAGTGGTGGGCAGGGGTTAGCCAAAAACATTCAGTACTTC; CDR3 protein: CASSGGQGLAKNIQYF
J gene: TRBJ1-2; V gene: TRBV18; clone size: -; D gene: -; CDR3 DNA: TGTGCCAGCTCCCCCTGGGCCGGGGGCGGTGGCTACACCTTC; CDR3 protein: CASSPWAGGGGYTF
J gene: TRBJ2-5; V gene: TRBV7-9; clone size: few; D gene: -; CDR3 DNA: TGTGCCAGCAGCGAAATCGGGGCCGGTGAGACCCAGTACTTC; CDR3 protein: CASSEIGAGETQYF
J gene: TRBJ2-2; V gene: TRBV5-6; clone size: -; D gene: TRBD1; CDR3 DNA: TGTGCCAGCAGCTTGCCGGGACAGGGGGCCCGGGAGCTGTTTTTT; CDR3 protein: CASSLPGQGARELFF
J gene: TRBJ2-3; V gene: TRBV4-2; clone size: few; D gene: TRBD2; CDR3 DNA: TGTGCCAGCAGCCAAGCGGGAGGGCGGGGAGATACGCAGTATTTT; CDR3 protein: CASSQAGGRGDTQYF
J gene: TRBJ2-5; V gene: TRBV29-1; clone size: -; D gene: -; CDR3 DNA: TGCAGCGTTGCGGAGAGGACCCAGTACTTC; CDR3 protein: CSVAERTQYF
J gene: TRBJ2-5; V gene: TRBV7-2; clone size: -; D gene: -; CDR3 DNA: TGTGCCAGCAGCTGGTCTGGAATGGGTGAGACCCAGTACTTC; CDR3 protein: CASSWSGMGETQYF
J gene: TRBJ1-4; V gene: TRBV19; clone size: -; D gene: -; CDR3 DNA: TGTGCCAGTAGTGGCGTCGACGCAAAGGGCGGGAAACTGTTTTTT; CDR3 protein: CASSGVDAKGGKLFF
J gene: TRBJ2-3; V gene: TRBV5-1; clone size: -; D gene: -; CDR3 DNA: TGCGCCAGCAGCTTGTTAATCTTTTTGGATACGCAGTATTTT; CDR3 protein: CASSLLIFLDTQYF
J gene: TRBJ2-1; V gene: TRBV5-6; clone size: once; D gene: -; CDR3 DNA: TGTGCCAGCAGCTCTACCGGGACAAACAATGAGCAGTTCTTC; CDR3 protein: CASSSTGTNNEQFF
J gene: TRBJ2-2; V gene: TRBV10-1; clone size: few; D gene: TRBD1; CDR3 DNA: TGCGCCAGCAGGTGGGCAGGGGGCGTTGACGGGGAGCTGTTTTTT; CDR3 protein: CASRWAGGVDGELFF
J gene: TRBJ2-3; V gene: TRBV7-9; clone size: -; D gene: TRBD2; CDR3 DNA: TGTGCCAGCAGCTCGGGACTAGCGGATATCACAGATACGCAGTATTTT; CDR3 protein: CASSSGLADITDTQYF
J gene: TRBJ1-2; V gene: TRBV13; clone size: once; D gene: TRBD1; CDR3 DNA: TGTGCCAGCAGCTCCCGGGACAGGGGGCTAGTCTATGGCTACACCTTC; CDR3 protein: CASSSRDRGLVYGYTF
J gene: TRBJ2-2; V gene: TRBV10-3; clone size: -; D gene: TRBD2; CDR3 DNA: TGTGCCATCAGACCTAGCGGGGGCCACGGGGACACCGGGGAGCTGTTTTTT; CDR3 protein: CAIRPSGGHGDTGELFF
J gene: TRBJ2-5; V gene: TRBV7-8; clone size: -; D gene: TRBD2; CDR3 DNA: TGTGCCAGCAGCTTAGGTGAACTAGCGGGGGCCGTCGGGCACTTC; CDR3 protein: CASSLGELAGAVGHF
J gene: TRBJ2-7; V gene: TRBV7-8; clone size: -; D gene: -; CDR3 DNA: TGTGCCAGCACAATGCAGGGCCACGAGCAGTACTTC; CDR3 protein: CASTMQGHEQYF
J gene: TRBJ2-1; V gene: TRBV5-1; clone size: -; D gene: -; CDR3 DNA: TGCGCCAGCAGCTTGGAAGGGGTCAGCTACAATGAGCAGTTCTTC; CDR3 protein: CASSLEGVSYNEQFF
J gene: TRBJ2-5; V gene: TRBV27; clone size: -; D gene: -; CDR3 DNA: TGTGCCAGCAGTCCTAGAAGGGGGGGGCAAGAGACCCAGTACTTC; CDR3 protein: CASSPRRGGQETQYF
J gene: TRBJ2-3; V gene: TRBV5-5; clone size: -; D gene: TRBD2; CDR3 DNA: TGTGCCAGCAGCCTGGGACTAGCGGGAGGGACAGATACGCAGTATTTT; CDR3 protein: CASSLGLAGGTDTQYF
J gene: TRBJ2-5; V gene: TRBV19; clone size: -; D gene: -; CDR3 DNA: TGTGCCACCATGGGGACGGAAGCTGGACGGGAGACCCAGTACTTC; CDR3 protein: CATMGTEAGRETQYF
J gene: TRBJ2-5; V gene: TRBV29-1; clone size: -; D gene: TRBD1; CDR3 DNA: TGCAGCGTCACACCACAGGGGTCGCAAGAGACCCAGTACTTC; CDR3 protein: CSVTPQGSQETQYF
J gene: TRBJ2-3; V gene: TRBV6-6; clone size: once; D gene: -; CDR3 DNA: TGTGCCAGCCAGAGCACAGATACGCAGTATTTT; CDR3 protein: CASQSTDTQYF
J gene: TRBJ2-3; V gene: TRBV5-1; clone size: -; D gene: TRBD2; CDR3 DNA: TGCGCCAGCCGGCCGGGGGGAAGCACAGATACGCAGTATTTT; CDR3 protein: CASRPGGSTDTQYF
J gene: TRBJ1-1; V gene: TRBV2; clone size: -; D gene: TRBD1; CDR3 DNA: TGTGCCAGGGGGGACAGGGGGTTTACTGAAGCTTTCTTT; CDR3 protein: CARGDRGFTEAFF
J gene: TRBJ2-2; V gene: TRBV7-9; clone size: -; D gene: -; CDR3 DNA: TGTGCCAGCAGCTCCCCCACAGCGCAGAAGGAGACCGGGGAGCTGTTTTTT; CDR3 protein: CASSSPTAQKETGELFF
J gene: TRBJ1-2; V gene: TRBV14; clone size: -; D gene: -; CDR3 DNA: TGTGCCAGCAGCCAGAGCGGGGTGCGGGTACATGGCTACACCTTC; CDR3 protein: CASSQSGVRVHGYTF
J gene: TRBJ2-6; V gene: TRBV2; clone size: -; D gene: -; CDR3 DNA: TGTGCCAGCAGTGAGGGTCCCAGGGCCGGGGCCAACGTCCTGACTTTC; CDR3 protein: CASSEGPRAGANVLTF
J gene: TRBJ2-2; V gene: TRBV28; clone size: -; D gene: -; CDR3 DNA: TGTGCCAGCAATGGACAGTTTAACGGGGAGCTGTTTTTT; CDR3 protein: CASNGQFNGELFF
J gene: TRBJ1-5; V gene: TRBV6-4; clone size: -; D gene: TRBD1; CDR3 DNA: TGTGCCAGCAGTGAGACAGGGGTCAGCAATCAGCCCCAGCATTTT; CDR3 protein: CASSETGVSNQPQHF
J gene: TRBJ1-2; V gene: TRBV5-1; clone size: -; D gene: TRBD1; CDR3 DNA: TGCGCCAGCAGCTGGCGGACAGGGGAAGATGGCTACACCTTC; CDR3 protein: CASSWRTGEDGYTF
J gene: TRBJ2-3; V gene: TRBV6-5; clone size: -; D gene: -; CDR3 DNA: TGTGCCAGCAGTTACTCCGGTGCTAGCACAGATACGCAGTATTTT; CDR3 protein: CASSYSGASTDTQYF